The next 8 T cell receptor beta chains were all read from a single sample in a study of blood T cell repertoires in COVID-19. Data came from immunoSEQ multiplex PCR; TCRdb stores just in-frame clones and leaves some out. The table has roughly 40,000 clones, 85% seen once. Material: peripheral blood. The receptors were sampled from a human donor in a cohort sampled during active COVID-19.

V and J are TRBV5-1 and TRBJ1-2; 9 bases line up with TRBD1. CDR3 size: 15 residues. CDR1 is SGHRS and CDR2 is YFSETQ in the germline V gene. The V gene end was trimmed by 4 bases and the J gene end by 7 bases; junction bases not matched to a gene: 11. CDR3 protein: CASSTRGQGTSGYTF. CDR3 DNA: TGCGCCAGCAGCACCCGGGGACAGGGAACTTCTGGCTACACCTTC.

The V call is TRBV4-1, the J call TRBJ2-5; no clear D. CDR1 is MGHRA, CDR2 YSYEKL, per germline. The V end lost 1 base, the J end lost 4 bases, and 7 bases lay between the germline ends. The CDR3 sequence is 13 residues long. The CDR3 DNA follows: TGCGCCAGCAGCCAAGGCGAAATAGAGACCCAGTACTTC. It codes for CASSQGEIETQYF.

This clone was recorded once. The gene calls are TRBV12-3 or TRBV12-4 and TRBJ2-7; D uncertain. V was shortened by 1 base and J by 4 bases, with 2 bases between the two germline ends. This CDR3 has 11 residues. The CDR3 loop is CASSLVYEQYF. In nucleotides, the CDR3 is TGTGCCAGCAGTTTAGTATACGAGCAGTACTTC.

The CDR3 is CAWSRATSGTGGLGNYGYTF. DNA for the CDR3: TGTGCCTGGAGCCGAGCAACTTCCGGGACAGGGGGCTTGGGTAACTATGGCTACACCTTC. The J gene is TRBJ1-2, the V gene TRBV30; 12 bases map to TRBD1. Trimming removed 3 bases from V and 1 base from J; junction bases left unmatched: 18. CDR1 is GTSNPN and CDR2 is SVGIG in the germline V gene (reference sequence). The CDR3 covers 20 residues.

At least ten counts were recorded for this clone. This chain links TRBV7-9 with TRBJ1-2; a weak D match, TRBD1 (6 bases). The CDR3 runs to 14 residues. Germline CDR1 is SEHNR and CDR2 is FQNEAQ (reference sequence). V lost 4 bases, J lost 1 base, and 10 bases lay in between. This chain's CDR3 is CASSSSGVNYGYTF. The CDR3 DNA reads TGTGCCAGCAGCTCTTCAGGGGTTAACTATGGCTACACCTTC. Full variable domain (remainder filled in from reference TRBV7-9 and TRBJ1-2): DTGVSQNPRHKITKRGQNVTFRCDPISEHNRLYWYRQTLGQGPEFLTYFQNEAQLEKSRLLSDRFSAERPKGSFSTLEIQRTEQGDSAMYLCASSSSGVNYGYTFGSGTRLTVV.

For the CDR3, the DNA is TGCGCCAGCAGCTTGGTAGTCGTCGGCACTGAAGCTTTCTTT. Protein product: CASSLVVVGTEAFF. The chain links TRBV5-1 to TRBJ1-1, with D uncertain. Germline V gene sequence: CDR1 SGHRS, CDR2 YFSETQ. CDR3 length: 14 residues. With 0 bases removed from V and 4 bases from J, the gap between germline ends came to 10 bases.

This clone was counted a single time. The rearrangement uses TRBV30 and TRBJ2-7; 10 nucleotides agree with TRBD1. The germline gives CDR1 GTSNPN, CDR2 SVGIG (reference sequence). This CDR3 spans 14 amino acids. The trim removed 4 bases at V and 1 base at J, leaving 4 bases unmatched. The CDR3 region has the DNA TGTGCCTGGACTCGGACAGGGGGTTCCTACGAGCAGTACTTC. Its protein is CAWTRTGGSYEQYF.

CDR3 in amino acids: CASSVHEGAYSGNTIYF. The CDR3 DNA is TGTGCCAGCAGTGTCCATGAGGGGGCATACTCTGGAAACACCATATATTTT. The chain couples TRBV6-1 to TRBJ1-3, with 7 nucleotides matching TRBD1. Trimming removed 4 bases from V and 0 bases from J; junction bases left unmatched: 9. CDR3 length: 17 residues. Per germline, CDR1 MNHNS and CDR2 SASEGT.